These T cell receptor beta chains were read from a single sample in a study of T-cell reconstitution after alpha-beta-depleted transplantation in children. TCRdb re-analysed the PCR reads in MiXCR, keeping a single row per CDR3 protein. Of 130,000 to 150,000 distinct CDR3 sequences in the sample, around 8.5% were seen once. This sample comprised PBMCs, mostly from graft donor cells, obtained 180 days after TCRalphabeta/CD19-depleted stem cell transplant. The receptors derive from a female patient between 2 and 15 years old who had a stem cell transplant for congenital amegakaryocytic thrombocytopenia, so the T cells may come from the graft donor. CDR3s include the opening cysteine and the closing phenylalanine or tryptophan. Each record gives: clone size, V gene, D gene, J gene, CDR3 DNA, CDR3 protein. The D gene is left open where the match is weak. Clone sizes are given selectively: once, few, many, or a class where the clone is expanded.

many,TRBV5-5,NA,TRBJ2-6,TGTGCCAGCAGCTTGTACGGTTACGGGGCCAACGTCCTGACTTTC,CASSLYGYGANVLTF
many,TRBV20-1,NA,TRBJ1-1,TGCAGTGCTAGAGAAGACAGAAACACTGAAGCTTTCTTT,CSAREDRNTEAFF
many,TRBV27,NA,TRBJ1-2,TGTGCCAGCAGTTTATCCACCTCGGGTGGCTACACCTTC,CASSLSTSGGYTF
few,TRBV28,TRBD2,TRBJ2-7,TGTGCCAGCAGCTATAAAGGACTAGCGCTCTCCTACGAGCAGTACTTC,CASSYKGLALSYEQYF
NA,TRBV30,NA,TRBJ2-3,TGTGCCTGGAATGCGGGCACAGATACGCAGTATTTT,CAWNAGTDTQYF
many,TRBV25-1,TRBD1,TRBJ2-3,TGTGCCAGCAGAGAACCGGGACAGGGCACAGATACGCAGTATTTT,CASREPGQGTDTQYF
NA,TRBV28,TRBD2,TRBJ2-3,TGTGCCAGCAGTCGGGACAGGGGAGGACTAGCGGGACCCGGGGATACGCAGTATTTT,CASSRDRGGLAGPGDTQYF
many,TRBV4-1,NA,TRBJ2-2,TGCGCCAGCAGCCCCGAGACCACAATTGCCGGGGAGCTGTTTTTT,CASSPETTIAGELFF
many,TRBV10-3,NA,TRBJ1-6,TGTGCCATCAGTGAGAACAAGGACAGATACTATAATTCACCCCTCCACTTT,CAISENKDRYYNSPLHF
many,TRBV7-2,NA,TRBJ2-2,TGTGCCAGCAGCTCTCTCGGGGCAGCCCTCACCGGGGAGCTGTTTTTT,CASSSLGAALTGELFF
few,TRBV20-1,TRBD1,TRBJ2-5,TGCAGTGCGGGGGACAGGGGGTACCAAGAGACCCAGTACTTC,CSAGDRGYQETQYF
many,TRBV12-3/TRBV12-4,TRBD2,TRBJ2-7,TGTGCCAGCAGTTTTGGGATAGCGGGAGGGCCCAACTACGAGCAGTACTTC,CASSFGIAGGPNYEQYF